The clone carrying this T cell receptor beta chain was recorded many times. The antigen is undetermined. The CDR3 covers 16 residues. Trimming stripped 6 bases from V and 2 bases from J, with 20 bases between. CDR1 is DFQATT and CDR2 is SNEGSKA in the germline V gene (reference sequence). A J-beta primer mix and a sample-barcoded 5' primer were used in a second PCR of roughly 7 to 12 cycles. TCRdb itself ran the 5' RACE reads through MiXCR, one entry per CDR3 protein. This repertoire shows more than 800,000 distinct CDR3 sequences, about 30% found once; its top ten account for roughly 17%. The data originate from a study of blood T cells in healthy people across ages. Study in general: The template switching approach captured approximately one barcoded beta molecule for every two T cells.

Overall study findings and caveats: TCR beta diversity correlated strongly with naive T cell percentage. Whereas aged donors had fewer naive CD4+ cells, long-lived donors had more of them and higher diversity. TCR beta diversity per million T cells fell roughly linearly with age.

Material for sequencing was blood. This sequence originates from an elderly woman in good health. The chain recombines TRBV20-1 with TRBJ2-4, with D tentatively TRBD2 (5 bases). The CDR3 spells CSALITGLSTKNIQYF. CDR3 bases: TGCAGTGCCTTAATTACCGGACTGTCTACCAAAAACATTCAGTACTTC.